This entry describes one TCR beta chain. CDR1 is SQVTM and CDR2 is ANQGSEA in the germline V gene. The CDR3 length is 14 residues. V dropped 6 bases and J dropped 1 base, with 12 bases sitting between them. This specimen belongs to a study of CD8 T cells in Susac syndrome. It was with random hexamers that 0.5 to 1 ug RNA was reverse transcribed. A multiplex approach, immunoSEQ multiplex PCR, amplified TCR beta CDR3 across 54 Vbeta and 13 Jbeta. MiXCR was run by TCRdb on the immunoSEQ multiplex PCR reads, yielding one entry per CDR3 protein. The sample yields some 70,000 distinct CDR3 sequences, approximately 93% seen once.

The chain joins TRBV29-1 to TRBJ2-2; no firm D call. The source material was CD8+ T cells from PBMCs. The receptor's source is a human donor with multiple sclerosis. This CDR3 reads CSVAEPKNTGELFF. The CDR3 DNA is TGCAGCGTGGCGGAGCCCAAGAACACCGGGGAGCTGTTTTTT.